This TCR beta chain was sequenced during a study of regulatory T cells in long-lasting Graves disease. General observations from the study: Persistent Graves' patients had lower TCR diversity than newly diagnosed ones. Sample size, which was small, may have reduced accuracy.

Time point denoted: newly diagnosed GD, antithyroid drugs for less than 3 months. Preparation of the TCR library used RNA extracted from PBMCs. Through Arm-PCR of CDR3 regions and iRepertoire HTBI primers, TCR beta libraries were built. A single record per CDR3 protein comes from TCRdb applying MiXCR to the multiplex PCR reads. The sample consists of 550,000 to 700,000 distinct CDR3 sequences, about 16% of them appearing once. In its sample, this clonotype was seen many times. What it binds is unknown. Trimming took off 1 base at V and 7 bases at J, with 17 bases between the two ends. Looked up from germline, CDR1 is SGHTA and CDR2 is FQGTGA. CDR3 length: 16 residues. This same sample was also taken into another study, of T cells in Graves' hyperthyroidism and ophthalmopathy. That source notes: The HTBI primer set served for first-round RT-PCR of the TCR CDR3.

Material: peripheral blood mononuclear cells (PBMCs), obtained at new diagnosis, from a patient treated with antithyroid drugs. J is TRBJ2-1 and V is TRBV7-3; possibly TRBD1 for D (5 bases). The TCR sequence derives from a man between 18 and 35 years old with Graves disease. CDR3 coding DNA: TGTGCCAGCAGCTTAAGGGCGGACAACTTTGAGAATGAGCAGTTCTTC. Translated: CASSLRADNFENEQFF.